Below are 8 T cell receptor beta chains sequenced from a single sample in a study of identical twins. TCRdb redid the calling of the 5' RACE reads with MiXCR, one entry per CDR3 protein. This sample has a few hundred thousand distinct CDR3 sequences, with roughly 13% found just once. These same data were also listed under a study on yellow fever vaccine responses in identical twins.

Material: memory (CD45RO+) T cells sorted from blood. These receptors were collected from a woman under 30 in good health.

The chain links TRBV20-1 to TRBJ2-1; 10 positions match TRBD1. The CDR3 extends over 15 amino acids. Germline V gene lookup returns CDR1 DFQATT and CDR2 SNEGSKA (reference sequence). With 5 bases clipped from V and 8 bases from J, the junction kept 12 bases outside the gene matches. CDR3 nucleotide sequence: TGCAGTGCTGAAGGCCCGGGACAGGGGAGGTATGAGCAGTTCTTC. Translated, it gives CSAEGPGQGRYEQFF.

The chain carries TRBV4-2 and TRBJ1-6; D may be TRBD1 (5 bases). Germline V gene sequence: CDR1 LGHNA, CDR2 YNFKEQ. The CDR3 loop spans 12 amino acids. The ends were cut back, 0 bases at V and 14 bases at J, with 8 bases in the middle. Here the CDR3 DNA reads TGTGCCAGCAGCCAAGACGGGGCCACCCTCCACTTT. Encoded protein: CASSQDGATLHF.

V usage is TRBV5-1 and J usage is TRBJ1-1, with D perhaps TRBD1 (6 bases). The germline gives CDR1 SGHRS, CDR2 YFSETQ. This CDR3 spans 15 amino acids. The V gene lost 0 bases and the J gene lost 1 base, with 10 bases spanning the gap. The CDR3 spells CASSLGGGANTEAFF. The CDR3, as DNA: TGCGCCAGCAGCTTGGGTGGGGGGGCGAACACTGAAGCTTTCTTT.

Details on this clonotype: Relative to the germline gene, one junction end is altered; a read error may explain this. The chain employs TRBV7-7 and TRBJ2-3; a possible D gene is TRBD2 (6 bases). This CDR3 comprises 15 residues. CDR1 is SSHAT, CDR2 FNYEAQ, per germline (reference sequence). CDR3: CASSSSASSTDTQYF. CDR3 bases: TGTGCTAGCAGCTCTAGCGCGTCTAGCACAGATACGCAGTATTTT.

This clonotype has a handful of counts. The rearrangement uses TRBV12-3 or TRBV12-4 and TRBJ2-7, with 8 positions matching TRBD1. With V trimmed by 1 base and J by 2 bases, 16 bases remained unmatched. The CDR3 is 19 amino acids. The CDR3 region has the DNA TGTGCCAGCAGTTTAGATAATGGGTTAAGGACAGGGAACACCTACGAGCAGTACTTC. The encoded protein is CASSLDNGLRTGNTYEQYF.

V and J are TRBV7-9 and TRBJ2-7, with D perhaps assigned TRBD1 or TRBD2 (5 bases each). V was pared by 2 bases and J by 3 bases, with 14 bases between. The germline gives CDR1 SEHNR, CDR2 FQNEAQ (reference sequence). The CDR3 spans 15 residues. The CDR3 region is CASSLYPGPNYEQYF. The CDR3 DNA follows: TGTGCCAGCAGCTTATACCCGGGACCCAACTACGAGCAGTACTTC. The variable domain in full, with the rest retrieved from reference TRBV7-9 and TRBJ2-7, is DTGVSQNPRHKITKRGQNVTFRCDPISEHNRLYWYRQTLGQGPEFLTYFQNEAQLEKSRLLSDRFSAERPKGSFSTLEIQRTEQGDSAMYLCASSLYPGPNYEQYFGPGTRLTVT.

This chain links TRBV20-1 with TRBJ2-7, with D unresolved. CDR3 length: 11 residues. Trimming took off 5 bases at V and 6 bases at J, with 11 bases between the two ends. Germline-derived CDR1 and CDR2 are DFQATT and SNEGSKA (reference sequence). CDR3 in amino acids: CSAGDSVEQYF. In nucleotides, the CDR3 is TGCAGTGCTGGGGATAGTGTCGAGCAGTACTTC.

CDR3 DNA sequence: TGTGCCTGGAGTAAACGTACTGAAGCTTTCTTT. This codes for CAWSKRTEAFF. The rearrangement links TRBV30 to TRBJ1-1; the D is unclear. The germline V gene has CDR1 GTSNPN and CDR2 SVGIG (reference sequence). There are 11 residues in the CDR3. V lost 2 bases and J 5 bases, leaving 6 bases between the germline ends.